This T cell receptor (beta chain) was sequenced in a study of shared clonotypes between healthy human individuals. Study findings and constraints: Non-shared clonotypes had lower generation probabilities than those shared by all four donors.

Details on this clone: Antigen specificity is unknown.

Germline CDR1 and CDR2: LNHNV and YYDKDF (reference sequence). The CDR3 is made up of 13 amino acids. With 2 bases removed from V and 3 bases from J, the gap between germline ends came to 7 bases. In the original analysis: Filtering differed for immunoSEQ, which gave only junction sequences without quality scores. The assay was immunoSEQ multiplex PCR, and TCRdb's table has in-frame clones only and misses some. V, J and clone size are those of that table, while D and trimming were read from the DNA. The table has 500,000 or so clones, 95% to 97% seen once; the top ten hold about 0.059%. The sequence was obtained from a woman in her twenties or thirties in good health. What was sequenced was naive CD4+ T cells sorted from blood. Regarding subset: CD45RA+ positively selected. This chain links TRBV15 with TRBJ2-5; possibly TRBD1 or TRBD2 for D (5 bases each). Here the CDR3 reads CATSRWDEETQYF. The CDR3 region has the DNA TGTGCCACCAGCAGATGGGACGAAGAGACCCAGTACTTC.